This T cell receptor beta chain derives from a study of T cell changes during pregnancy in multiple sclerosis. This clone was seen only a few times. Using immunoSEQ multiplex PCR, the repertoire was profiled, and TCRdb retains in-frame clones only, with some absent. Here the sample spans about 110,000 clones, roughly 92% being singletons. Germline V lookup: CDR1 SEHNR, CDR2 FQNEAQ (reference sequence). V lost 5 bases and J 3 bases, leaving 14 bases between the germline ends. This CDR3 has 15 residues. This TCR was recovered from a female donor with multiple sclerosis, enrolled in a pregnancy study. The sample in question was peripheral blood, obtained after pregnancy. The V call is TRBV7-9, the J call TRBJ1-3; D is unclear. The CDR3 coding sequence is TGTGCCAGCAGCCCCAAACAACGGGTTGGAAACACCATATATTTT. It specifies CASSPKQRVGNTIYF.